Listed below are T cell receptor beta chains from one sample, sequenced in a study of shared clonotypes between healthy human individuals. Sequencing used immunoSEQ multiplex PCR; TCRdb keeps in-frame clones, though not all of them. The data show about 2 million clones, about 95% seen once. Material: naive CD4+ T cells sorted from blood. These receptors originate from a young man in good health. The CDR3 runs from the conserved cysteine through the conserved F or W. Fields, in order: clone size, V gene, J gene, D gene, CDR3 DNA, CDR3 protein. The D gene is left open where the match is weak. Size tells how often a clone was seen (once, few, many) or the class of an expanded clone, and some rows leave it out.

NA	TRBV2	TRBJ2-3	NA	TGTGCCAGCAGTGGGGAGTACGGAGATACGCAGTATTTT	CASSGEYGDTQYF
NA	TRBV14	TRBJ1-2	NA	TGTGCCAGCAGCCAAGTAAACTATGGCTACACCTTC	CASSQVNYGYTF
NA	TRBV29-1	TRBJ2-1	TRBD2	TGCAGCGTTGAAGCCTGGGGACTAGCGGACGGGGATGAGCAGTTCTTC	CSVEAWGLADGDEQFF
NA	TRBV30	TRBJ2-3	NA	TGTGCCGAGATGAGAGGAGTTAATACGCAGTATTTT	CAEMRGVNTQYF
NA	TRBV9	TRBJ2-3	TRBD2	TGTGCCAGCAGCGCCACTAGCGGGGGAACAGATACGCAGTATTTT	CASSATSGGTDTQYF
NA	TRBV18	TRBJ1-5	NA	TGTGCCAGCTCACCACAAGGGGATAGCAATCAGCCCCAGCATTTT	CASSPQGDSNQPQHF
NA	TRBV30	TRBJ1-5	NA	TGTGCCTGGAGTGGGATGGGTCAGCCCCAGCATTTT	CAWSGMGQPQHF
NA	TRBV5-1	TRBJ1-4	NA	TGCGCCAGCAGCCAGGGGTCTGCAACTAATGAAAAACTGTTTTTT	CASSQGSATNEKLFF
NA	TRBV29-1	TRBJ2-7	TRBD1	TGCAGCGTGCTACCACAGGGGGAAGGCGAGCAGTACTTC	CSVLPQGEGEQYF
NA	TRBV2	TRBJ1-4	NA	TGTGCCAGCAGTGAAGTTGGGGGATCAACTAATGAAAAACTGTTTTTT	CASSEVGGSTNEKLFF
NA	TRBV19	TRBJ2-3	TRBD1	TGTGCCAGTAGCGCAGGGGGAAGTTACACAGATACGCAGTATTTT	CASSAGGSYTDTQYF
NA	TRBV18	TRBJ2-7	TRBD2	TGTGCCAGCTCACCAGTTAGCGGGAGCTCCTACGAGCAGTACTTC	CASSPVSGSSYEQYF
once	TRBV19	TRBJ2-2	NA	TGTGCCAGTAGTCTCCGGGCAGGGGAGCTGTTTTTT	CASSLRAGELFF
NA	TRBV10-1	TRBJ2-5	NA	TGCGCCAGCAGTGAGTCGAATGGCAGGGGAGAGACCCAGTACTTC	CASSESNGRGETQYF
NA	TRBV5-1	TRBJ2-1	NA	TGCGCCAGCAGCTTGGACGTGACAGGAGATGAGCAGTTCTTC	CASSLDVTGDEQFF